The clone carrying this T cell receptor (beta chain) has ten or more counts. This CDR3 is built from 14 residues. V dropped 6 bases and J dropped 0 bases, with 12 bases sitting between them. TCRdb ran MiXCR on the RT-PCR reads and lists one entry per CDR3 protein. The sample lists about 680,000 distinct CDR3 sequences; 14% were seen once. Material: memory CD4+ T cells from blood. This TCR was sampled from a female donor in good health, serving as a healthy control. The gene calls are TRBV12-3 or TRBV12-4 and TRBJ2-7; weak D call: TRBD1 (6 bases). CDR3 coding DNA: TGTGCCAGCAGCCGTTCGACAGGCTCCTACGAGCAGTACTTC. It is translated as CASSRSTGSYEQYF.